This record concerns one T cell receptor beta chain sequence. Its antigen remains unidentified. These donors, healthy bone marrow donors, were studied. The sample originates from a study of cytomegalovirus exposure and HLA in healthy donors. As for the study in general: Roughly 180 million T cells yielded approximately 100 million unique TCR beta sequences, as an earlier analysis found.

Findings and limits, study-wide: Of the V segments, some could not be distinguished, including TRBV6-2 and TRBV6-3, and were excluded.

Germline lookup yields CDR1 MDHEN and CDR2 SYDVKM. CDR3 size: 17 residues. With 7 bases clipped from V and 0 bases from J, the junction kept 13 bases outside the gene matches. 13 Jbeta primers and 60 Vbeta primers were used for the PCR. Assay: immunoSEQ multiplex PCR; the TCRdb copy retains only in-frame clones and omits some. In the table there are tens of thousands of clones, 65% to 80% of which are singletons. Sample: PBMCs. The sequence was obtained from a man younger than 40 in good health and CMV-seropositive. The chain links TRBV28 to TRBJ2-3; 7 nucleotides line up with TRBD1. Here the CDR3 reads CASTEIRTGPSTDTQYF. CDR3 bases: TGTGCCAGCACCGAAATTAGGACAGGTCCTAGCACAGATACGCAGTATTTT.